Each of the 18 T cell receptor beta chains below was sequenced from the same sample in a study (dated by TCRdb to between 2021 and 2023). The library was built by means of the immunoSEQ multiplex PCR assay. TCRdb took over this immuneACCESS table, retaining in-frame rearrangements with V and J assigned. Such tables are incomplete; in checked studies, under half of the missing clones stem from an unresolved V gene, and the remainder is unexplained. This sample has 45,000 to 55,000 clones in its table, and 80% to 95% of those were observed once. Approximately 12% of the sample belongs to the ten largest clones. Sample: PBMCs. The receptors originated from a man between 40 and 49 years old with rheumatoid arthritis.

The chain uses TRBV5-1 and TRBJ1-1; no clear D gene. CDR3 length equals 12 residues. Trimming took 4 bases from V and 4 from J, leaving 8 bases between them. Germline assignment: CDR1 SGHRS and CDR2 YFSETQ. The CDR3 spells CASSLVGTEAFF. Here the CDR3 DNA reads TGCGCCAGCAGCCTGGTGGGCACTGAAGCTTTCTTT.

The chain recombines TRBV5-1 with TRBJ2-7; no firm D call. The CDR3 is made up of 11 amino acids. The V end was cut by 1 base, the J end by 5 bases, with 4 bases between. The germline CDR1 and CDR2 sequences are SGHRS and YFSETQ. The CDR3, as DNA: TGCGCCAGCAGCTTGCGGGACGAGCAGTACTTC. Residues: CASSLRDEQYF.

The chain recombines TRBV15 with TRBJ1-1; 7 bases align to TRBD1. V lost 3 bases and J lost 7; bases outside the gene matches: 2. The germline gives CDR1 LNHNV, CDR2 YYDKDF (reference sequence). The CDR3 is 12 amino acids. The CDR3 here is CATSRRQGEAFF. The CDR3 nucleotides read TGTGCCACCAGCAGGCGACAGGGTGAAGCTTTCTTT.

The chain uses TRBV6-2 or TRBV6-3 and TRBJ1-4; D is uncertain. V lost 0 bases to trimming and J lost 7 bases, with 12 bases between them. Germline-derived CDR1 and CDR2 are MNHEY and SVGEGT. This CDR3 spans 15 amino acids. In DNA form, the CDR3 reads TGTGCCAGCAGTTACTCGGGCCTTACGGGTGAAAAACTGTTTTTT. It translates to CASSYSGLTGEKLFF.

The chain combines TRBV7-2 with TRBJ1-6; TRBD1 is a possible D gene (6 bases). V shed 7 bases and J shed 7 bases, with 23 bases lying between them. The CDR3 is 17 amino acids. The germline CDR1 and CDR2 sequences are SGHTA and FQGNSA. The CDR3 loop is CASNPTGTTQLNSPLHF. The CDR3 nucleotides read TGTGCCAGCAACCCCACGGGGACAACCCAACTGAATTCACCCCTCCACTTT. Together with reference TRBV7-2 and TRBJ1-6, the CDR3 gives the full variable domain: GAGVSQSPSNKVTEKGKDVELRCDPISGHTALYWYRQSLGQGLEFLIYFQGNSAPDKSGLPSDRFSAERTGGSVSTLTIQRTQQEDSAVYLCASNPTGTTQLNSPLHFGNGTRLTVT.

V usage is TRBV7-2 and J usage is TRBJ2-5; D might be TRBD1 or TRBD2, each matching 5 bases. The germline V gene has CDR1 SGHTA and CDR2 FQGNSA. V lost 2 bases to trimming and J lost 4 bases, with 11 bases between them. The CDR3 covers 14 residues. The CDR3 here is CASSLRLRGETQYF. CDR3 DNA: TGTGCCAGCAGCTTAAGGTTGAGGGGAGAGACCCAGTACTTC.

This rearrangement joins TRBV28 to TRBJ2-3; 11 bases map to TRBD2. Trimming at V came to 3 bases and at J to 3 bases, leaving 5 bases not matched to a gene. Germline V lookup: CDR1 MDHEN, CDR2 SYDVKM. This CDR3 has 16 residues. The DNA of the CDR3 is TGTGCCAGCAGTTTTAGCGGGAGGGCCACAACAGATACGCAGTATTTT. Protein: CASSFSGRATTDTQYF.

The CDR3 nucleotides are TGTGCCAGCAGTTTAGGGCTAGCGGGGTACAATGAGCAGTTCTTC. Its translation: CASSLGLAGYNEQFF. The chain links TRBV27 to TRBJ2-1; 9 positions agree with TRBD2. Germline loops: CDR1 MNHEY, CDR2 SMNVEV (reference sequence). Losses at the gene ends were 2 bases for V and 4 bases for J; bases not matched to a gene: 3. The CDR3 is 15 residues long.

The genes are TRBV6-5 and TRBJ1-5; TRBD1 might be the D (5 bases). V dropped 8 bases and J dropped 1 base, with 9 bases sitting between them. The CDR3 contains 13 residues. Germline V gives CDR1 MNHEY, CDR2 SVGAGI. The CDR3 sequence: CASGKGSNQPQHF. The CDR3 DNA follows: TGTGCCAGCGGAAAGGGGAGCAATCAGCCCCAGCATTTT.

This sequence joins TRBV3-1 (or the pseudogene TRBV3-2) and TRBJ2-7; the D gene is possibly TRBD2 (5 bases). The CDR3 length is 18 residues. V lost 3 bases, J lost 4 bases, and 25 bases lay in between. Germline CDR1 reads LGHDT; CDR2 reads YNNKEL (reference sequence). In DNA, the CDR3 is TGTGCCAGCAGCCACGACGACCGCGGGCGGGCCTTGCCTTACGAGCAGTACTTC. The encoded protein is CASSHDDRGRALPYEQYF.

The genes are TRBV7-2 and TRBJ2-7; D not certain. The CDR3 consists of 14 residues. Trimming pared 0 bases from V and 9 bases from J, leaving 15 bases between. CDR1 is SGHTA and CDR2 is FQGNSA in the germline V gene. For the CDR3, the DNA is TGTGCCAGCAGCTTAGCTCAAGGAGTGGCATGGCAGTACTTC. This sequence encodes CASSLAQGVAWQYF.

The chain recombines TRBV12-3 or TRBV12-4 with TRBJ1-1; the D is unclear. V lost 1 base and J 6 bases, leaving 6 bases between the germline ends. The CDR3 extends over 12 amino acids. The CDR3 reads CASSLGRSEAFF. DNA of the CDR3: TGTGCCAGCAGTTTAGGACGGTCTGAAGCTTTCTTT.

CDR3 nucleotides: TGTGCCAGCAGTTTAGCGCAGCGGGAGCAGTACTTC. Translated, it gives CASSLAQREQYF. The chain combines TRBV12-3 or TRBV12-4 with TRBJ2-7; D is possibly TRBD2 (5 bases). The length of the CDR3 is 12 residues. V was clipped by 0 bases and J by 7 bases, with 7 bases between them.

This sequence joins TRBV10-3 and TRBJ2-3; D gene uncertain. Trimming cost V 2 bases and J 5 bases, with 2 bases left between them. Germline CDR1 and CDR2: ENHRY and SYGVKD. This CDR3 has 11 residues. CDR3 nucleotide sequence: TGTGCCATCAGTGAGGTAGATACGCAGTATTTT. Encoded protein: CAISEVDTQYF.

The rearrangement joins TRBV5-1 to TRBJ2-7; 8 nucleotides align to TRBD2. With V trimmed by 0 bases and J by 2 bases, 7 bases remained unmatched. CDR1 and CDR2 (germline): SGHRS, YFSETQ. This CDR3 has 16 amino acids. This chain's CDR3 is CASSLDVSGNPYEQYF. CDR3 in DNA: TGCGCCAGCAGCTTGGATGTTAGCGGGAACCCCTACGAGCAGTACTTC.

This rearrangement joins TRBV7-2 to TRBJ1-6, with D maybe TRBD1 (6 bases). The germline V and J ends were trimmed by 3 bases and 7 bases, with 16 bases remaining between them. CDR1 and CDR2 (germline): SGHTA, FQGNSA. The CDR3 runs to 16 residues. The CDR3 reads CASSLARGGLNSPLHF. The DNA of the CDR3 is TGTGCCAGCAGCTTGGCCCGGGGGGGCCTCAATTCACCCCTCCACTTT.

The CDR3 coding sequence is TGTGCCAGCAGCGCAAGGAGTAGCGGACCCAATGAGCAGTTCTTC. Its translation is CASSARSSGPNEQFF. The V and J genes are TRBV9 and TRBJ2-1; tentative D call: TRBD2 (6 bases). Per the germline V gene, CDR1 is SGDLS and CDR2 is YYNGEE. The V and J ends lost 3 bases and 6 bases respectively, with 16 bases between them. CDR3 size: 15 residues.

Points on this clone: At one boundary the junction diverges from the germline segment, which might be a read error. The rearrangement links TRBV7-7 to TRBJ2-5, with TRBD1 as a possible D gene (5 bases). Germline V gene sequence: CDR1 SSHAT, CDR2 FNYEAQ (reference sequence). CDR3 length: 13 amino acids. The DNA for the CDR3 is TGTGCTAGCAGGGCGGACCCCGGGGAGACCCAGTACTTC. Translating gives CASRADPGETQYF.